The clone carrying this T cell receptor (beta chain) came up many times. One entry per CDR3 protein results from TCRdb running MiXCR on the 5' RACE reads. The sample lists 30,000 to 45,000 distinct CDR3 sequences, 3% occurring once. This CDR3 has 16 residues. The germline V gene encodes CDR1 SGDLS and CDR2 YYNGEE. Trimming stripped 0 bases from V and 1 base from J, with 12 bases between. The sample is drawn from a study of CD8 T cells in ankylosing spondylitis. Sample: blood, either unsorted or a sorted T cell fraction (not recorded which). The receptor's source is a male donor with ankylosing spondylitis or in good health (not recorded which). The rearrangement uses TRBV9 and TRBJ2-3, with a possible D match to TRBD2 (7 bases). The CDR3 DNA follows: TGTGCCAGCAGCGTAGCGCGGGGGCCTGGCACAGATACGCAGTATTTT. Its protein product is CASSVARGPGTDTQYF.